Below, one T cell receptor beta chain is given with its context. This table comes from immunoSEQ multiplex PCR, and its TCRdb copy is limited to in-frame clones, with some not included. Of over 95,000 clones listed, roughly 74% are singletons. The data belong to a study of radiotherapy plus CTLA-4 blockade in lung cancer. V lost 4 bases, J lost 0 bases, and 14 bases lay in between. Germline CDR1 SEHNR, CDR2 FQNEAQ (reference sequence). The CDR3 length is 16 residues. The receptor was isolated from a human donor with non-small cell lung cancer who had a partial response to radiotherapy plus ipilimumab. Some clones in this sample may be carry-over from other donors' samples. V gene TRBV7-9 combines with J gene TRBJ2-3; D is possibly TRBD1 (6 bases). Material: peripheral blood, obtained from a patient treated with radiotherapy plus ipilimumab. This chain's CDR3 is CASSSPWTASTDTQYF. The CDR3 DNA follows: TGTGCCAGCAGCTCCCCCTGGACAGCTAGCACAGATACGCAGTATTTT.